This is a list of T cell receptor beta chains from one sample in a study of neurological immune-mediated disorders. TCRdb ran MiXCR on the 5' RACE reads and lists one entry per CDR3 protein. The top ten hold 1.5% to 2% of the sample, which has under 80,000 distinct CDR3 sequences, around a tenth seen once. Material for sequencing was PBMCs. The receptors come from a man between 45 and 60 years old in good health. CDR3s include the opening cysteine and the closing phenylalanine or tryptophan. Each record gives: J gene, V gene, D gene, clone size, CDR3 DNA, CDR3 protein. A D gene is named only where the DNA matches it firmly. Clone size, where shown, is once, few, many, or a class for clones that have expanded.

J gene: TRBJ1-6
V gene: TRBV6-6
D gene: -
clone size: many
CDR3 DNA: TGTGCCAGCAGCACCGGATTAGGGCTCTCACCCCTCCACTTT
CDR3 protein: CASSTGLGLSPLHF

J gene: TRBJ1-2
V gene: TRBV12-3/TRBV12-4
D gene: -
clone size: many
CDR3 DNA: TGTGCCAGCAGTTTTATGTACACCAACTATGGCTACACCTTC
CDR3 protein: CASSFMYTNYGYTF

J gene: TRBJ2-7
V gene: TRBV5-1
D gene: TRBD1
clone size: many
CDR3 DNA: TGCGCCAGCAGCGAGGACAGGGCCGGTCACGAGCAGTACTTC
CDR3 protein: CASSEDRAGHEQYF

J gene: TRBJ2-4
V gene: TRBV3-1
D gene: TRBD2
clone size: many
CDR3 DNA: TGTGCCAGCAGCCAAAGCGGGAGCCGGGGCGGCGGCATTCAGTACTTC
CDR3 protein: CASSQSGSRGGGIQYF

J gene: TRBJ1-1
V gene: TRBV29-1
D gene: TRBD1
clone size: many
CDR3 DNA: TGCAGCGTTGTTCGGTCAGGGGGGAACACTGAAGCTTTCTTT
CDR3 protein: CSVVRSGGNTEAFF

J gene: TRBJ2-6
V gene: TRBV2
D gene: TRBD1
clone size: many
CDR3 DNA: TGTGCCAGCACCGGGACAGAATTCTCTGGGGCCAACGTCCTGACTTTC
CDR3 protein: CASTGTEFSGANVLTF

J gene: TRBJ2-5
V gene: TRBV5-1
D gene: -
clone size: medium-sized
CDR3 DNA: TGCGCCAGCAGCTTCCAAGAGACCCAGTACTTC
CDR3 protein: CASSFQETQYF

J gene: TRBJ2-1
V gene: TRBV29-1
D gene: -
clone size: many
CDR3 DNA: TGCAGCGTTTCAGCGAGGAGCTCCTACAATGAGCAGTTCTTC
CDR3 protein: CSVSARSSYNEQFF

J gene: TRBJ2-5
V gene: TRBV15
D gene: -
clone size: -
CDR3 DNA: TGTGCCACCAGCAGAGTACGAATCAGCCAAGAGACCCAGTACTTC
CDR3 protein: CATSRVRISQETQYF

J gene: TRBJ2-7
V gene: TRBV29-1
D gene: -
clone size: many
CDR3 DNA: TGCAGCGTTGGAACCGGGACCGCGTCCTACGAGCAGTACTTC
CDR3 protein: CSVGTGTASYEQYF

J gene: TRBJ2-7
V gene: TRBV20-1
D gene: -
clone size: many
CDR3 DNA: TGCAGTGCTAGAGATGCCTACGAGCAGTACTTC
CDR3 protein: CSARDAYEQYF

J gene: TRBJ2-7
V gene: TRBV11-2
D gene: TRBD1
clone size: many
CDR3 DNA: TGTGCCAGCAGCTCGACAGGGGGCATTCACTACGAGCAGTACTTC
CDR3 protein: CASSSTGGIHYEQYF

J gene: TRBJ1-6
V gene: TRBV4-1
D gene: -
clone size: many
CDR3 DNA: TGCGCCAGCAGCCAAGTTCAGGGCTCACCCCTCCACTTT
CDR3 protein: CASSQVQGSPLHF

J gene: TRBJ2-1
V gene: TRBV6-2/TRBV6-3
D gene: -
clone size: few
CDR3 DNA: TGTGCCAGCAACAAGAGGCCAGGGATTTCGGGCAATGAGCAGTTCTTC
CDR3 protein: CASNKRPGISGNEQFF

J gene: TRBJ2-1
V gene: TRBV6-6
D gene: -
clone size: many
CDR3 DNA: TGTGCCAGCAGTTACGGGGGGAATGAGCAGTTCTTC
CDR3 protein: CASSYGGNEQFF

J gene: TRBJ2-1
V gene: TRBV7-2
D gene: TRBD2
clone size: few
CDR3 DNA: TGTGCCAGCAGCCCGCGAGGGACTAGCGGCCCCAATGAGCAGTTCTTC
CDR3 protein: CASSPRGTSGPNEQFF

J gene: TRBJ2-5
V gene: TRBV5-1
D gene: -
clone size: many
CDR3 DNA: TGCGCCAGCAGCCCACGTCCCCAAGAGACCCAGTACTTC
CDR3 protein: CASSPRPQETQYF

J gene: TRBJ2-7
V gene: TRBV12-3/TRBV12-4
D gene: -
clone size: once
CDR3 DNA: TGTGCCAGCAGTTTAAAACCGGCCCCCTACGAGCAGTACTTC
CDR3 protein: CASSLKPAPYEQYF

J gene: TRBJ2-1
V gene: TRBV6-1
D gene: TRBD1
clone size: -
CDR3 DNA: TGTGCCAGCAGTGAACCAGGGGGCTCCTACAATGAGCAGTTCTTC
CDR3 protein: CASSEPGGSYNEQFF

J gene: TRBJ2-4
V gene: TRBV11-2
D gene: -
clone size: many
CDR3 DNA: TGTGCCAGCAGCTTTTTGGGTCTAGCCAAAAACATTCAGTACTTC
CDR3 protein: CASSFLGLAKNIQYF

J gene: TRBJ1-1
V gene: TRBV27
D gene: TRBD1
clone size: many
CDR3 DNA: TGTGCCAGCAGACCTCCGGACAGGCTTAACACTGAAGCTTTCTTT
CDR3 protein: CASRPPDRLNTEAFF

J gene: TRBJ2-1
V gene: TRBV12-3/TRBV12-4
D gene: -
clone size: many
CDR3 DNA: TGTGCCAGCAGTTTAGCCTCCTATAGCTCCTACAATGAGCAGTTCTTC
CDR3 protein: CASSLASYSSYNEQFF

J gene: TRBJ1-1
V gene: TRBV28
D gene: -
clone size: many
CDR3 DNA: TGTGCCAGCAGTCCCACCTCCACAGCGAACACTGAAGCTTTCTTT
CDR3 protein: CASSPTSTANTEAFF

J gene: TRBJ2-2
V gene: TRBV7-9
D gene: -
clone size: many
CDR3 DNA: TGTGCCAGCTGCCCGGGAGGGGGCCTCTCGAACACCGGGGAGCTGTTTTTT
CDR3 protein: CASCPGGGLSNTGELFF

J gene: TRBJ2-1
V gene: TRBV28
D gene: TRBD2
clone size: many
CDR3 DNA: TGTGCCAGCAGCCGGGGACTAGCGGGAGGGCGTGAGCAGTTCTTC
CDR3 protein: CASSRGLAGGREQFF

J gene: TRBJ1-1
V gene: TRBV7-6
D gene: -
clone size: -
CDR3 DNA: TGTGCCAGCAGCTTAGCGGAGGGTCGGAGCACTGAAGCTTTCTTT
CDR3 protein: CASSLAEGRSTEAFF

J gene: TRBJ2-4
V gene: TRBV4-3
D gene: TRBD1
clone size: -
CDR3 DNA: TGCGCCAGCAGCCAAGATGGAAGAGCAAGTATGGGACAGGGAAACATTCAGTACTTC
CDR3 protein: CASSQDGRASMGQGNIQYF

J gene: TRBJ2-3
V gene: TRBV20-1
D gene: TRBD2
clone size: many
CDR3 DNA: TGCAGTGCTGGGGGCGGGGGGACTAGCGGTAGCACAGATACGCAGTATTTT
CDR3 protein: CSAGGGGTSGSTDTQYF

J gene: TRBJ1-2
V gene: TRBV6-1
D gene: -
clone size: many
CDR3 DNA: TGTGCCAGCAGTTCTACGGGACAATATCATGGCTACACCTTC
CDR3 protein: CASSSTGQYHGYTF

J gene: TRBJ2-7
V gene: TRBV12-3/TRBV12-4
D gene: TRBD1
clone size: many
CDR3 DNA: TGTGCCAGCAGTCTTACCGGGACAGGGAACGGATACGAGCAGTACTTC
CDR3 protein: CASSLTGTGNGYEQYF

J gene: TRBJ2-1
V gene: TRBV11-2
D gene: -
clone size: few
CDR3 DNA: TGTGCCAGCAGCGCCGTTAGGGGGAGGGCCAATGAGCAGTTCTTC
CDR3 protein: CASSAVRGRANEQFF

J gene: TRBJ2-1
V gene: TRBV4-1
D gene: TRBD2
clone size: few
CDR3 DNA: TGCGCCAGCAGCCAAGACCAGAGGACTAGCGGGAGGAATGAGCAGTTCTTC
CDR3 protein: CASSQDQRTSGRNEQFF

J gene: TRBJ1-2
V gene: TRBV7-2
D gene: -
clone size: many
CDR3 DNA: TGTGCCAGCAGCCCTCAAGGGGAGGGCTATGGCTACACCTTC
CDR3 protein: CASSPQGEGYGYTF

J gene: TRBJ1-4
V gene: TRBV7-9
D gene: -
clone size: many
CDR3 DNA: TGTGCCAGCAGCCGAGGACAGCTTAATGAAAAACTGTTTTTT
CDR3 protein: CASSRGQLNEKLFF

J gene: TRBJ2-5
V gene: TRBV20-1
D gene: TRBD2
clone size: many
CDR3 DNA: TGCAGTGCTGGGAGGGGTGGCAGCCAAGAGACCCAGTACTTC
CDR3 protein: CSAGRGGSQETQYF

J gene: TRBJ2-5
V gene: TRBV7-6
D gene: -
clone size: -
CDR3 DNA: TGTGCCAGCAGCACCAGGGACAACACCGGGGAGACCCAGTACTTC
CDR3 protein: CASSTRDNTGETQYF

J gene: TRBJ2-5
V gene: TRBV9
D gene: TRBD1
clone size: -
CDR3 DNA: TGTGCCAACAGCGTAGCACCTGAGATACAGGGGGCGAAAGAGACCCAGTACTTT
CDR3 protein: CANSVAPEIQGAKETQYF

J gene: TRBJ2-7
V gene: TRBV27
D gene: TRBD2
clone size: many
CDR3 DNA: TGTGCCAGCAGTTTAACCCGAGGGCTAGCGGGAGGAAGAGGCGAGCAGTACTTC
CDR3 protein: CASSLTRGLAGGRGEQYF

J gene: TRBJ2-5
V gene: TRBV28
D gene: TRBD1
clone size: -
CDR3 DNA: TGTGCCAGTTCCCTCGACAGGGCCTCTCAAGAGACCCAGTACTTC
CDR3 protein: CASSLDRASQETQYF

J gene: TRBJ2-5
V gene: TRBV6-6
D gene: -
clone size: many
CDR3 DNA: TGTGCCAGCAGTTACGGTTGGGGGCAAGAGACCCAGTACTTC
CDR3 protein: CASSYGWGQETQYF

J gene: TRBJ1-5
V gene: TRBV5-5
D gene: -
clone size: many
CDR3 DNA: TGTGCCAGCAGCTTACAGGGTGATAGCAATCAGCCCCAGCATTTT
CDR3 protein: CASSLQGDSNQPQHF

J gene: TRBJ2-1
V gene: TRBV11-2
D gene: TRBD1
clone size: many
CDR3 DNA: TGTGCCAGCGGGACAGGGATCAATGAGCAGTTCTTC
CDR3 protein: CASGTGINEQFF

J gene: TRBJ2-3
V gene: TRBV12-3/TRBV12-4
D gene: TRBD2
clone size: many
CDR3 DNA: TGTGCCAGCAGGCGAGCCCGACTAGCGGGAGGGGTAGATACGCAGTATTTT
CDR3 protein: CASRRARLAGGVDTQYF

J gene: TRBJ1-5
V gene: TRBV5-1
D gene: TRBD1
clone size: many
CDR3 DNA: TGCGCCAGCAGCTTACTGGGGGCAGGGGGTCAGCCCCAGCATTTT
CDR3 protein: CASSLLGAGGQPQHF

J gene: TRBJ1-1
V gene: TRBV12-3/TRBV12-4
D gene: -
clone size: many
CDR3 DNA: TGTGCCAGCAGTCCGACGCAGTGGGACACTGAAGCTTTCTTT
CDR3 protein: CASSPTQWDTEAFF

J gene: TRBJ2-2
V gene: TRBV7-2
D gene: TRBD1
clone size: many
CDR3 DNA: TGTGCCAGCAGCTTCGCGGACAGGGCGGCCGGGGAGCTGTTTTTT
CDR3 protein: CASSFADRAAGELFF

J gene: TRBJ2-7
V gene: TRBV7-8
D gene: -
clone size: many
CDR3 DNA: TGTGCCAGCAGCTTCAACACAGGTGGGGGCTACGAGCAGTACTTC
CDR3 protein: CASSFNTGGGYEQYF

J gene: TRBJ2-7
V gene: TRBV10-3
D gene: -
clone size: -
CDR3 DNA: TGTGCCATCAGGGAGGGGGGGGAGCAGTACTTC
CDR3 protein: CAIREGGEQYF

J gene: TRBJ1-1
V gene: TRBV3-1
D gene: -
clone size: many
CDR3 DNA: TGTGCCTCCCACCAGGGACTGATGAACACTGAAGCTTTCTTT
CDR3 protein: CASHQGLMNTEAFF

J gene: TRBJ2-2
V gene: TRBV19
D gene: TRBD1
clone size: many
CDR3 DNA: TGTGCCAGTAAGGCACAGGGGACCGGGGAGCTGTTTTTT
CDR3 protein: CASKAQGTGELFF

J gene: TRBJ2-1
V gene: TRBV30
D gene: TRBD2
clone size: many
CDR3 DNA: TGTGCCTGGAGTGGGGCGGGAGGTGAGCAGTTCTTC
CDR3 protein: CAWSGAGGEQFF